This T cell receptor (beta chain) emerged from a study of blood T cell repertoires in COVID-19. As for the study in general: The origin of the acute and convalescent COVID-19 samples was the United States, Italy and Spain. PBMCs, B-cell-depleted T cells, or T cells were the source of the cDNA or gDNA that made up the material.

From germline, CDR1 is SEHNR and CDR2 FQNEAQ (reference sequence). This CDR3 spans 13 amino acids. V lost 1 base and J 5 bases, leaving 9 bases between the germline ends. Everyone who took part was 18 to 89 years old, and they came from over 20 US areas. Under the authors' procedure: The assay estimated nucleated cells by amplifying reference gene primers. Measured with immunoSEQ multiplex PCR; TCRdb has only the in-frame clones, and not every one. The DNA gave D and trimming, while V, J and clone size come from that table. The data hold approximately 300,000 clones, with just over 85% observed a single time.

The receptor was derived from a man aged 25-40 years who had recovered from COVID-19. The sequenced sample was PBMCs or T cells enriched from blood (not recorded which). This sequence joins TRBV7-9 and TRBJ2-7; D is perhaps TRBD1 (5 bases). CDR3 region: CASSLVQGDEQYF. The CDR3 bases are TGTGCCAGCAGCTTAGTCCAGGGCGACGAGCAGTACTTC.